This T cell receptor beta chain was observed in a study of blood T cells in healthy people across ages. Germline CDR1 and CDR2: SQVTM and ANQGSEA. Trimming left V 6 bases short and J 0 bases short, with 16 bases between. This CDR3 comprises 15 residues. Whole-study results and caveats: More naive CD4+ cells and higher diversity marked long-lived donors relative to aged donors. Roughly linear age-related decline in beta diversity appeared, significant by age about 37. Conclusively comparing naive with antigen-experienced cells was impossible with unsorted PBMCs.

Every donor gave roughly 9.2 milliliters of peripheral blood. Using a J-beta primer mix together with a sample-barcoded 5' primer, a second PCR was run for about 7 to 12 cycles. TCRdb processed the 5' RACE reads anew with MiXCR; each CDR3 protein has one entry. The table lists 1.5 million to 2 million distinct CDR3 sequences, about 30% of them singletons, with roughly 8% in the top ten. In its sample, this clonotype was seen many times. Its specificity is unknown. The sequence came from a woman in her twenties or thirties in good health. The genes are TRBV29-1 and TRBJ2-3; D is undetermined. The material sequenced was blood. The CDR3 here is CSVGKVFSSTDTQYF. In DNA, the CDR3 is TGCAGCGTGGGGAAGGTGTTCTCTAGCACAGATACGCAGTATTTT.